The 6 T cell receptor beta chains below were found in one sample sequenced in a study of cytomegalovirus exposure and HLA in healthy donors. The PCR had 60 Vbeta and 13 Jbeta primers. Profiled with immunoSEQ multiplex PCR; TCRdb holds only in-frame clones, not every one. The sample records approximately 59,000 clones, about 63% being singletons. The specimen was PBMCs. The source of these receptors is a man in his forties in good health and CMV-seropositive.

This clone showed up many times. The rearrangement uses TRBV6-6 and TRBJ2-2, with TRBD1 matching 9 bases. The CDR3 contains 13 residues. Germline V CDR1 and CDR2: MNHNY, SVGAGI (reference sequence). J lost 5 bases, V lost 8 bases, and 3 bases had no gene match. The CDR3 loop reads CASGTGNTGELFF. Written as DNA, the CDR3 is TGTGCCAGCGGGACAGGGAATACCGGGGAGCTGTTTTTT.

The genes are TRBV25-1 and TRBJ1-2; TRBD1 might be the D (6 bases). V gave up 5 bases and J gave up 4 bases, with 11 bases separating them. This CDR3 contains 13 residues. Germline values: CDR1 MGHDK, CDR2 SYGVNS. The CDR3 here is CASSSRTAYGYTF. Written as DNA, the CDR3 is TGTGCCAGCAGTTCACGGACAGCCTATGGCTACACCTTC.

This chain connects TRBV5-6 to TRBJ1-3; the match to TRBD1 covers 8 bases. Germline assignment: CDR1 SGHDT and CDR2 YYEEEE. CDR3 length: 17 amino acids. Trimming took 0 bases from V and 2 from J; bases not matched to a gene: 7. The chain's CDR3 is CASSLVVTGDTGNTIYF. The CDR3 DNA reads TGTGCCAGCAGCTTGGTTGTGACAGGGGACACTGGAAACACCATATATTTT.

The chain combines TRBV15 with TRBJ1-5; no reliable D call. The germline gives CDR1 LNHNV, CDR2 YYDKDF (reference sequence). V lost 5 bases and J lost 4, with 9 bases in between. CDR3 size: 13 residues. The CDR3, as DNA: TGTGCCACCAGCTCTAAAAGTAATCAGCCCCAGCATTTT. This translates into CATSSKSNQPQHF.

The CDR3 sequence: CASSPPVARNTGELFF. In DNA form, the CDR3 reads TGTGCCAGCTCACCACCCGTAGCACGGAACACCGGGGAGCTGTTTTTT. The genes are TRBV18 and TRBJ2-2; no firm D call. Germline V gives CDR1 KGHSH, CDR2 LQKENI. V lost 0 bases and J lost 1, with 9 bases in between. The CDR3 runs to 16 residues.

CDR3 in amino acids: CASEDRQGTEAFF. The CDR3 DNA sequence: TGTGCCAGCGAAGACAGGCAGGGCACTGAAGCTTTCTTT. The genes are TRBV2 and TRBJ1-1; possible D gene TRBD1, 6 bases. The V gene's germline CDR1 is SNHLY and CDR2 FYNNEI. CDR3 length: 13 amino acids. V gave up 8 bases and J gave up 4 bases, with 14 bases separating them. Supplemented by reference TRBV2 and TRBJ1-1, the full variable domain reads EPEVTQTPSHQVTQMGQEVILRCVPISNHLYFYWYRQILGQKVEFLVSFYNNEISEKSEIFDDQFSVERPDGSNFTLKIRSTKLEDSAMYFCASEDRQGTEAFFGQGTRLTVV.